Listed here are 16 T cell receptor beta chains from one sample, sequenced in a study of OX40 agonist ivuxolimab in advanced cancers. Library preparation was by the immunoSEQ multiplex PCR assay. The source is immuneACCESS, and TCRdb retained only in-frame sequences with V and J called. Part of the clones is not carried over; for the studies checked, unresolved V genes explain less than half of this, and the remainder is unexplained. The sample profile shows 53,000 or so clones; roughly three quarters of them were found once. The ten largest account for 2% to 3% of the sample. Material: CD4+ or CD8+ T cells sorted from blood, obtained in a trial of the OX40 agonist ivuxolimab. The receptors stem from an adult with an advanced solid tumor such as melanoma, head and neck, liver or kidney cancer.

The chain joins TRBV4-1 to TRBJ2-7; 8 nucleotides agree with TRBD2. V was pared by 2 bases and J by 5 bases, with 17 bases of the junction left unmatched. Germline V CDR1 and CDR2: MGHRA, YSYEKL. The CDR3 contains 18 residues. CDR3 sequence reads: CASSQIWGTRRGIDEQYF. The CDR3 DNA reads TGCGCCAGCAGCCAAATATGGGGGACTAGGAGGGGGATTGACGAGCAGTACTTC.

V and J are TRBV7-9 and TRBJ2-7; 7 bases are a match to TRBD1. V lost 0 bases to trimming and J lost 2 bases; unmatched junction nucleotides: 4. The CDR3 consists of 15 residues. Germline lookup yields CDR1 SEHNR and CDR2 FQNEAQ (reference sequence). CDR3 coding DNA: TGTGCCAGCAGCTTAGCAGGGGGCGGAACCTACGAGCAGTACTTC. As protein: CASSLAGGGTYEQYF.

This chain joins TRBV19 and TRBJ2-1; D gene uncertain. CDR3 length equals 13 residues. The germline V gene encodes CDR1 LNHDA and CDR2 SQIVND (reference sequence). The germline V and J ends were trimmed by 7 bases and 7 bases, with 14 bases remaining between them. CDR3 sequence (DNA): TGTGCCAGTACCCCCGTCGTAGGGAATGAGCAGTTCTTC. This translates into CASTPVVGNEQFF.

The chain employs TRBV7-2 and TRBJ1-2; 7 bases are shared with TRBD1. The CDR3 contains 15 residues. The junction had 8 bases not matched to a gene; V was cut back by 5 bases and J by 2 bases. Germline assignment: CDR1 SGHTA and CDR2 FQGNSA. CDR3 nucleotides: TGTGCCAGCAGCCCAGACAGGGAGGCCAACTATGGCTACACCTTC. It encodes CASSPDREANYGYTF.

The chain couples TRBV10-1 to TRBJ1-5; maybe TRBD1 (6 bases). Between the trimmed V and J ends, which lost 5 bases and 6 bases, there was a span of 11 bases. The CDR3 is 13 residues long. The germline gives CDR1 WNHNN, CDR2 SYGVQD (reference sequence). CDR3 protein: CASSRTVGQPQHF. The CDR3 DNA is TGCGCCAGCAGTAGGACAGTGGGTCAGCCCCAGCATTTT.

The chain recombines TRBV6-5 with TRBJ2-5; D gene uncertain. Judging by the DNA end, TRBJ2-7 fits better; the J call may be wrong. Germline V gene sequence: CDR1 MNHEY, CDR2 SVGAGI. The CDR3 has 15 amino acids. CDR3 DNA: TGTGCCAGCAGTCCGCCGAGGACCCCCTCCTACGAGCAGTACTTC. It encodes CASSPPRTPSYEQYF.

This chain links TRBV7-2 with TRBJ2-7; tentative D call: TRBD2 (6 bases). CDR3 length equals 16 residues. The ends were cut back, 1 base at V and 2 bases at J, with 15 bases in the middle. Germline V gene data show CDR1 as SGHTA and CDR2 as FQGNSA. CDR3 bases: TGTGCCAGCAGCTTAGATGTGGCGGGATCCGCCTACGAGCAGTACTTC. This codes for CASSLDVAGSAYEQYF.

This sequence joins TRBV7-9 and TRBJ1-5; the D gene is possibly TRBD1 (5 bases). Trimming pared 6 bases from V and 10 bases from J, leaving 22 bases between. The CDR3 covers 15 residues. Germline CDR1 and CDR2: SEHNR and FQNEAQ (reference sequence). The CDR3 spells CASRTEHKGWNPQHF. The CDR3 DNA reads as TGTGCCAGCAGGACAGAGCACAAGGGTTGGAATCCCCAGCATTTT.

This chain uses TRBV11-2 with TRBJ2-7, with TRBD1 identical over 8 bases. CDR1 is SGHAT, CDR2 FQNNGV, per germline. J gave up 3 bases and V 6 bases, and 16 bases lay outside the gene matches. This CDR3 contains 17 residues. In DNA, the CDR3 is TGTGCCAGCAGGTTTGACCAGGACAGGGCCCACTACTACGAGCAGTACTTC. This translates into CASRFDQDRAHYYEQYF.

This clone appeared a few times. The chain links TRBV7-2 to TRBJ2-3; the match to TRBD2 covers 10 bases. This CDR3 contains 15 residues. J lost 3 bases, V lost 3 bases, and 3 bases had no gene match. The germline V gene encodes CDR1 SGHTA and CDR2 FQGNSA. The CDR3 reads CASSFSGGDTDTQYF. CDR3 coding DNA: TGTGCCAGCAGCTTCAGCGGGGGGGATACAGATACGCAGTATTTT.

In DNA form, the CDR3 reads TGTGCCACCAGCAGAGATTGGGACAGCGACTATGGCTACACCTTC. Translating gives CATSRDWDSDYGYTF. The rearrangement uses TRBV15 and TRBJ1-2, with 7 bases matching TRBD1. The CDR3 is 15 residues long. Germline lookup yields CDR1 LNHNV and CDR2 YYDKDF (reference sequence). After removal of 0 bases from V and 3 bases from J, the junction contained 4 bases not matched to a gene.

The chain carries TRBV9 and TRBJ2-5, with a tentative D call TRBD2 (6 bases). The CDR3 contains 14 residues. The germline V gene encodes CDR1 SGDLS and CDR2 YYNGEE. V was pared by 0 bases and J by 4 bases, with 10 bases between. CDR3 loop: CASSVAVGGETQYF. As DNA, the CDR3 is TGTGCCAGCAGCGTAGCTGTGGGGGGAGAGACCCAGTACTTC.

Comments on this clone: One junction end does not reproduce the germline sequence, and a read error may be involved. CDR3 sequence (DNA): TGTGCCAGCAGTTACACGACGGACAGGGGGCTTCGCTTC. Protein: CASSYTTDRGLRF. The chain joins TRBV6-5 to TRBJ2-7; TRBD1 matches 11 bases. The CDR3 runs to 13 residues. Looked up from germline, CDR1 is MNHEY and CDR2 is SVGAGI.

This rearrangement joins TRBV7-8 to TRBJ1-5, with unresolved D. V lost 0 bases and J 2 bases, leaving 8 bases between the germline ends. Germline CDR1 and CDR2: SGHVS and FQNEAQ. The CDR3 extends over 15 amino acids. Here the CDR3 DNA reads TGTGCCAGCAGCTTAGCGGGCGGACGCAATCAGCCCCAGCATTTT. It encodes CASSLAGGRNQPQHF.

The rearrangement uses TRBV30 and TRBJ1-5, with 8 bases identical to TRBD1. The ends lost 3 bases at V and 3 bases at J; junction bases unmatched: 1. Germline values: CDR1 GTSNPN, CDR2 SVGIG (reference sequence). This CDR3 has 13 amino acids. This chain's CDR3 is CAWRTGANQPQHF. CDR3 sequence (DNA): TGTGCCTGGAGGACAGGGGCCAATCAGCCCCAGCATTTT.

The chain joins TRBV7-9 to TRBJ1-3; no clear D gene. V gave up 8 bases and J gave up 0 bases, with 26 bases separating them. The CDR3 has 19 amino acids. Germline CDR1 SEHNR, CDR2 FQNEAQ (reference sequence). The CDR3 DNA sequence: TGTGCCAGCGGGTCGGGGAGGCCAACCTTATCGGCCTCTGGAAACACCATATATTTT. It specifies CASGSGRPTLSASGNTIYF.